The T cell receptor (beta chain) described here comes from a study of T cells after yellow fever vaccination. Comments on this clonotype: Its antigen is not identified.

Study-wide points: Bulk-population clonotypes that are abundant could appear as contaminants in FACS-sorted repertoires.

UMIs and a universal primer site were added when TCR cDNA was made by 5'RACE template switching. TCRdb redid the calling of the 5' RACE reads with MiXCR, one entry per CDR3 protein. This table has hundreds of thousands of distinct CDR3 sequences, approximately 13% appearing once. The sequence was collected from a man younger than 40 who received the YFV17D yellow fever vaccine. This specimen consisted of PBMCs, obtained on the day of the yellow fever booster vaccination.

The CDR3 DNA reads as TGTGCCAGCAGCTTAATTCGGGAGGGGAGAACTGAAGCTTTCTTT. Translated, it gives CASSLIREGRTEAFF. The V gene is TRBV11-1, the J gene TRBJ1-1; tentatively, D is TRBD1 (5 bases). Germline CDR1 reads SGHAT; CDR2 reads FQDESV (reference sequence). The CDR3 consists of 15 residues. Trimming left V 2 bases short and J 5 bases short, with 15 bases between.